The 22 T cell receptor beta chains listed next were all sequenced from one sample in a study of blood T cell repertoires in COVID-19 (dated by TCRdb to 2020 to 2021). Library preparation employed the immunoSEQ multiplex PCR assay. TCRdb re-hosts the immuneACCESS table, in-frame sequences only. Its copies lack some clones; in the studies checked, an unresolved V gene accounts for under half of them, and the cause for the rest is not known. The sample table records 110,000 to 150,000 clones; about 80% of these occur just once. 8.8% of the sample is held by the ten biggest clonotypes. The sequenced sample was peripheral blood. These receptor sequences come from an elderly woman in a cohort sampled during active or convalescent COVID-19.

The rearrangement links TRBV11-2 to TRBJ2-3; 8 bases agree with TRBD2. The germline gives CDR1 SGHAT, CDR2 FQNNGV. The CDR3 loop spans 14 amino acids. J was trimmed by 7 bases and V by 5 bases; bases with no gene match: 8. The CDR3 nucleotides are TGTGCCAGCAGCCGGGGGGGGACCTCGAATACGCAGTATTTT. This encodes CASSRGGTSNTQYF.

V and J are TRBV25-1 and TRBJ2-1; D is ambiguous. CDR3 size: 18 residues. Germline CDR1 reads MGHDK; CDR2 reads SYGVNS. V lost 0 bases to trimming and J lost 10 bases, with 25 bases between them. This chain's CDR3 is CASSEYGTAPRTRYEQFF. In nucleotides, the CDR3 is TGTGCCAGCAGTGAATATGGAACAGCACCAAGAACACGTTACGAGCAGTTCTTC.

The rearrangement joins TRBV7-3 to TRBJ2-3, with D hard to call. V gave up 0 bases and J gave up 6 bases, with 7 bases separating them. Germline CDR1 SGHTA, CDR2 FQGTGA. The CDR3 is 13 amino acids. In DNA form, the CDR3 reads TGTGCCAGCAGCTTAACCTTTATCGATACGCAGTATTTT. Its protein product is CASSLTFIDTQYF.

V usage is TRBV7-2 and J usage is TRBJ2-3; 15 bases are shared with TRBD2. The germline CDR1 and CDR2 sequences are SGHTA and FQGNSA. The V and J ends lost 5 bases and 0 bases, in that order; junction bases with no gene match: 9. The CDR3 is 19 amino acids. The CDR3 coding sequence is TGTGCCAGCAGCCCCCACGGACTAGCGGGGGGGCTTAGCACAGATACGCAGTATTTT. Its translation: CASSPHGLAGGLSTDTQYF.

This clone was observed a single time. The chain links TRBV12-3 or TRBV12-4 to TRBJ1-4; D is uncertain. Trimming left V 1 base short and J 3 bases short, with 3 bases between. CDR3 length: 13 residues. This CDR3 reads CASSLGANEKLFF. The CDR3 DNA follows: TGTGCCAGCAGTTTAGGAGCTAATGAAAAACTGTTTTTT.

The chain joins TRBV2 to TRBJ1-4; D possibly corresponds to TRBD1 (5 bases). Germline values: CDR1 SNHLY, CDR2 FYNNEI. The CDR3 totals 14 residues. Trimming removed 4 bases from V and 8 bases from J, with 14 bases in between. CDR3 coding DNA: TGTGCCAGCAGTGCTGCCAGGGTTGGGGAAAAACTGTTTTTT. It codes for CASSAARVGEKLFF. Together with reference TRBV2 and TRBJ1-4, the CDR3 gives the full variable domain: EPEVTQTPSHQVTQMGQEVILRCVPISNHLYFYWYRQILGQKVEFLVSFYNNEISEKSEIFDDQFSVERPDGSNFTLKIRSTKLEDSAMYFCASSAARVGEKLFFGSGTQLSVL.

In this sample, this clone turned up once. The gene calls are TRBV19 and TRBJ2-2, with a possible D match to TRBD2 (5 bases). The germline CDR1 and CDR2 sequences are LNHDA and SQIVND (reference sequence). Trimming took 8 bases from V and 2 from J, leaving 15 bases between them. The CDR3 runs to 15 residues. The CDR3 here is CASGSGNPNTGELFF. CDR3 nucleotide sequence: TGTGCCAGTGGGTCCGGGAACCCTAACACCGGGGAGCTGTTTTTT.

The chain couples TRBV7-8 to TRBJ2-3; TRBD2 agrees at 8 bases. The germline V gene has CDR1 SGHVS and CDR2 FQNEAQ. The junction had 1 base not matched to a gene; V was cut back by 6 bases and J by 2 bases. The CDR3 is 13 amino acids. CDR3 sequence reads: CASRRGVTDTQYF. The CDR3 nucleotides read TGTGCCAGCAGGCGGGGGGTCACAGATACGCAGTATTTT.

This chain links TRBV7-3 with TRBJ1-1; unclear D gene. V was cut by 4 bases and J by 1 base, with 7 bases left in between. Germline assignment: CDR1 SGHTA and CDR2 FQGTGA. The CDR3 spans 13 residues. CDR3 region: CASSSQRNTEAFF. In nucleotides, the CDR3 is TGTGCCAGCAGCTCACAGAGGAACACTGAAGCTTTCTTT.

The gene calls are TRBV5-5 and TRBJ2-3; 8 bases align to TRBD1. The CDR3 has 14 amino acids. V was pared by 4 bases and J by 5 bases, with 6 bases of the junction left unmatched. The germline CDR1 and CDR2 sequences are SGHKS and YYEKEE (reference sequence). CDR3 in DNA: TGTGCCAGCAGCCAGGACAGGGCAGAAGATACGCAGTATTTT. It codes for CASSQDRAEDTQYF.

This clone appeared a few times. The rearrangement uses TRBV18 and TRBJ2-7; a possible D gene is TRBD2 (5 bases). The V end lost 5 bases, the J end lost 2 bases, and 10 bases lay between the germline ends. The CDR3 is 13 residues long. Germline CDR1 KGHSH, CDR2 LQKENI. CDR3 loop: CASSTGSTYEQYF. The CDR3 coding sequence is TGTGCCAGCTCAACGGGATCGACCTACGAGCAGTACTTC.

The chain links TRBV6-2 or TRBV6-3 to TRBJ1-3; TRBD1 might be the D (5 bases). The CDR3 extends over 15 amino acids. The V end lost 2 bases, the J end lost 2 bases, and 10 bases lay between the germline ends. Per germline, CDR1 MNHEY and CDR2 SVGEGT. In DNA form, the CDR3 reads TGTGCCAGCAGTTACCGCGGGGCTCCTGGAAACACCATATATTTT. Translating gives CASSYRGAPGNTIYF.

This clone was detected many times. The gene calls are TRBV4-1 and TRBJ1-2; 7 bases are a match to TRBD1. The CDR3 loop spans 13 amino acids. CDR1 MGHRA and CDR2 YSYEKL come from the germline V gene. The V segment lost 6 bases and the J segment 2 bases; nucleotides outside the gene matches: 3. The CDR3, as DNA: TGCGCCAGCAGGCCGACAGGGAACTATGGCTACACCTTC. This encodes CASRPTGNYGYTF.

The chain uses TRBV11-2 and TRBJ2-1, with a possible D match to TRBD2 (6 bases). The CDR3 consists of 15 residues. In germline, CDR1 is SGHAT, CDR2 FQNNGV. The V end was cut by 6 bases, the J end by 4 bases, with 16 bases between. The CDR3 bases are TGTGCCAGCAGAGGAGTCAGCGGGCGTTACAATGAGCAGTTCTTC. Translated, it gives CASRGVSGRYNEQFF.

The chain employs TRBV10-2 and TRBJ2-7, with a tentative D call TRBD1 (6 bases). Germline V CDR1 and CDR2: WSHSY, SAAADI. Trimming removed 4 bases from V and 4 bases from J, with 14 bases in between. This CDR3 is built from 14 residues. Here the CDR3 DNA reads TGCGCCAGCAGTGTGGGCGGACAGAGTTACGAGCAGTACTTC. Translated: CASSVGGQSYEQYF.

The V call is TRBV5-1, the J call TRBJ2-1; TRBD2 matches at 11 bases. Germline CDR1 SGHRS, CDR2 YFSETQ. The CDR3 spans 14 residues. After removal of 2 bases from V and 7 bases from J, the junction contained 2 bases not matched to a gene. The CDR3 loop is CASSLVAGGNEQFF. CDR3 DNA sequence: TGCGCCAGCAGCTTAGTAGCGGGGGGGAATGAGCAGTTCTTC.

The chain links TRBV15 to TRBJ1-2; perhaps TRBD1 as D (6 bases). The CDR3 covers 14 residues. The ends were cut back, 2 bases at V and 5 bases at J, with 12 bases in the middle. Germline CDR1 reads LNHNV; CDR2 reads YYDKDF (reference sequence). CDR3 amino acids: CATSRSGTPYGYTF. The CDR3 DNA is TGTGCCACCAGCAGATCAGGGACACCGTATGGCTACACCTTC. Using reference TRBV15 and TRBJ1-2 for the parts outside the CDR3, the full variable domain is DAMVIQNPRYQVTQFGKPVTLSCSQTLNHNVMYWYQQKSSQAPKLLFHYYDKDFNNEADTPDNFQSRRPNTSFCFLDIRSPGLGDTAMYLCATSRSGTPYGYTFGSGTRLTVV.

V gene TRBV6-6 combines with J gene TRBJ2-3; 12 bases map to TRBD2. Per the germline V gene, CDR1 is MNHNY and CDR2 is SVGAGI (reference sequence). The CDR3 has 16 amino acids. Trimming removed 4 bases from V and 2 bases from J; junction bases left unmatched: 4. The CDR3 protein is CASSFGLAGTTDTQYF. As DNA, the CDR3 is TGTGCCAGCAGTTTTGGACTAGCGGGGACCACAGATACGCAGTATTTT.

The chain recombines TRBV7-2 with TRBJ2-7, with 9 bases lining up with TRBD1. From germline, CDR1 is SGHTA and CDR2 FQGNSA. This CDR3 region has 16 residues. J was trimmed by 2 bases and V by 3 bases; bases with no gene match: 8. The CDR3 coding sequence is TGTGCCAGCAGCTTGGTAGGGGGACAGGGTGCCTACGAGCAGTACGTC. Protein sequence: CASSLVGGQGAYEQYV.

This clone appeared a few times. This rearrangement joins TRBV18 to TRBJ2-2, with TRBD2 as a possible D gene (5 bases). The ends were cut back, 1 base at V and 0 bases at J, with 12 bases in the middle. CDR3 length: 17 amino acids. The V gene's germline CDR1 is KGHSH and CDR2 LQKENI. The CDR3 reads CASSPRGGYTNTGELFF. CDR3 coding DNA: TGTGCCAGCTCACCACGCGGCGGGTATACGAACACCGGGGAGCTGTTTTTT.

The chain carries TRBV13 and TRBJ1-1; D uncertain. CDR3 size: 12 residues. Germline V CDR1 and CDR2: PRHDT, FYEKMQ (reference sequence). The ends were cut back, 5 bases at V and 0 bases at J, with 4 bases in the middle. For the CDR3, the DNA is TGTGCCAGCAGCCAGATGAACACTGAAGCTTTCTTT. Its protein is CASSQMNTEAFF.

The chain recombines TRBV9 with TRBJ1-3; maybe TRBD1 (6 bases). CDR3 length: 17 residues. The germline V gene has CDR1 SGDLS and CDR2 YYNGEE. V was shortened by 0 bases and J by 0 bases, with 13 bases between the two germline ends. The CDR3 loop reads CASSVGADSNSGNTIYF. DNA of the CDR3: TGTGCCAGCAGCGTAGGGGCGGACAGCAACTCTGGAAACACCATATATTTT.